This TCR beta chain originates from a study of T cell changes during pregnancy in multiple sclerosis. The protocol was immunoSEQ multiplex PCR, while the TCRdb copy is restricted to in-frame clones and leaves out a portion. This sample yields 47,000 or so clones, of which 94% are seen a single time; 0.4% to 0.55% belongs to the top ten. V trimming: 8 bases; J trimming: 2 bases; junction bases outside the gene matches: 4. Germline CDR1 and CDR2: MNHNS and SASEGT. The CDR3 sequence is 14 residues long. This clonotype was obtained from a female donor with multiple sclerosis, enrolled in a pregnancy study. V is TRBV6-1 and J is TRBJ1-5, with 9 bases aligning to TRBD1. The sample in question was CD4+ T cells from peripheral blood mononuclear cells, obtained in the first trimester of pregnancy. CDR3 protein: CASGDRVGNQPQHF. The CDR3 DNA sequence: TGTGCCAGCGGGGACAGGGTGGGCAATCAGCCCCAGCATTTT.